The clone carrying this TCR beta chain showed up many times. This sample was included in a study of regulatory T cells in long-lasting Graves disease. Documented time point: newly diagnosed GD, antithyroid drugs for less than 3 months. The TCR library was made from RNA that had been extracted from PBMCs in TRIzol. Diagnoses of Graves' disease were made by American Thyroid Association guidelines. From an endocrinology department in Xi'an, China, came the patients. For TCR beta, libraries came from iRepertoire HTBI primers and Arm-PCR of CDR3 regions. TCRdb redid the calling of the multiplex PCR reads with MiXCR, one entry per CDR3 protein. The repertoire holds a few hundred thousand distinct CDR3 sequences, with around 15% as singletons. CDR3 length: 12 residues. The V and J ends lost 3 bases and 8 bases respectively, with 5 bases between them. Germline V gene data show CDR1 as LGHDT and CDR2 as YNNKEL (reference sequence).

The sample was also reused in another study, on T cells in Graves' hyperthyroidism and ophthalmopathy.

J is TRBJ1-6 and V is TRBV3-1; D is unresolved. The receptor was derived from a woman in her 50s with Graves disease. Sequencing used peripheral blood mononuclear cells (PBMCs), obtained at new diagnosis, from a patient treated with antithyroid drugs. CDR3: CASSHPDSPLHF. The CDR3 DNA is TGTGCCAGCAGCCACCCCGATTCACCCCTCCACTTT.